Following are 21 T cell receptor beta chains from one sample sequenced in a study of patients and donors after allogeneic stem cell transplantation (dated by TCRdb to the early 2020s). To prepare the library, RT-PCR was applied. Sequenced using a NextSeq 550. Starting from the raw public reads, TCRdb applied fastp trimming at Q25, assembled clones with MiXCR and retained in-frame beta chains. When rows share a CDR3 protein, they turn into one entry using the most common DNA and genes. This sample has about 24,000 distinct CDR3 sequences in its table, and 35% to 45% of those were observed once. The ten largest account for around 78% of the sample. The sample taken for sequencing was blood, either unsorted or a sorted T cell fraction (not recorded which). These receptors were taken from a human donor who was either an allogeneic HSCT recipient or a stem cell or donor lymphocyte infusion donor (not recorded which). It is not recorded whose cells these are; they may come from a transplant donor.

The V gene is TRBV18, the J gene TRBJ1-1; D call uncertain. Germline CDR1 and CDR2: KGHSH and LQKENI. The CDR3 is 13 residues long. V was trimmed by 6 bases and J by 1 base, leaving 9 bases between them. CDR3 region: CASSPVANTEAFF. CDR3 coding DNA: TGTGCCAGCTCCCCCGTGGCGAACACTGAAGCTTTCTTT. Full variable domain (missing parts from reference TRBV18 and TRBJ1-1): NAGVMQNPRHLVRRRGQEARLRCSPMKGHSHVYWYRQLPEEGLKFMVYLQKENIIDESGMPKERFSAEFPKEGPSILRIQQVVRGDSAAYFCASSPVANTEAFFGQGTRLTVV.

The chain couples TRBV5-6 to TRBJ1-4, with D possibly TRBD1 on 5 matching bases. CDR1 and CDR2 from the germline V gene are SGHDT and YYEEEE. V lost 2 bases and J 7 bases, leaving 15 bases between the germline ends. The CDR3 spans 15 residues. CDR3 loop: CASSFQTVEFEKLFF. CDR3 bases: TGTGCCAGCAGCTTCCAGACAGTTGAATTTGAAAAACTGTTTTTT. The entire variable domain, with the rest obtained from reference TRBV5-6 and TRBJ1-4, is as follows: DAGVTQSPTHLIKTRGQQVTLRCSPKSGHDTVSWYQQALGQGPQFIFQYYEEEERQRGNFPDRFSGHQFPNYSSELNVNALLLGDSALYLCASSFQTVEFEKLFFGSGTQLSVL.

The chain employs TRBV5-4 and TRBJ1-3, with D unclear. Germline CDR1 is SGHNT and CDR2 is YYREEE (reference sequence). The CDR3 spans 18 residues. Trimming pared 4 bases from V and 1 base from J, leaving 21 bases between. The CDR3 sequence: CASSPVSNLRQSGNTIYF. The CDR3 DNA reads TGTGCCAGCAGCCCGGTATCGAATCTGAGGCAGTCTGGAAACACCATATATTTT.

The CDR3 here is CASSLSGSPYNEQFF. Here the CDR3 DNA reads TGTGCCAGCAGCCTAAGCGGGAGCCCTTACAATGAGCAGTTCTTC. The chain links TRBV7-8 to TRBJ2-1; TRBD2 agrees at 8 bases. In germline, CDR1 is SGHVS, CDR2 FQNEAQ. Trimming removed 5 bases from V and 4 bases from J; junction bases left unmatched: 7. This CDR3 contains 15 residues.

A single count supports this clonotype. The V call is TRBV4-2, the J call TRBJ2-1; no firm D call. Trimming took 4 bases from V and 5 from J, leaving 3 bases between them. The CDR3 totals 11 residues. Germline CDR1 reads LGHNA; CDR2 reads YNFKEQ. The CDR3 protein is CASSRNNEQFF. The CDR3 DNA reads TGTGCCAGCAGCCGAAACAATGAGCAGTTCTTC.

The J gene is TRBJ1-3, the V gene TRBV6-5; possible D gene TRBD1, 5 bases. The CDR3 has 15 residues. The germline V gene encodes CDR1 MNHEY and CDR2 SVGAGI. V lost 6 bases and J lost 0, with 12 bases in between. CDR3 bases: TGTGCCAGCAGAGCCGACAGCCTCTCTGGAAACACCATATATTTT. This gives the protein CASRADSLSGNTIYF.

This chain joins TRBV5-8 and TRBJ1-1; D is unresolved. Germline V gene data show CDR1 as SGHTS and CDR2 as YDEGEE. The CDR3 covers 13 residues. V lost 4 bases to trimming and J lost 1 base, with 8 bases between them. The CDR3, as DNA: TGTGCCAGCAGCCTCCGGCCGAACACTGAAGCTTTCTTT. Translating gives CASSLRPNTEAFF.

The chain has TRBV11-2 and TRBJ1-2; tentative D call: TRBD1 (5 bases). The CDR3 has 16 amino acids. V gave up 5 bases and J gave up 3 bases, with 19 bases separating them. Per germline, CDR1 SGHAT and CDR2 FQNNGV. The CDR3 here is CASSPLRRGDDYGYTF. The CDR3 nucleotides are TGTGCCAGCAGCCCCCTACGGAGGGGCGACGACTATGGCTACACCTTC.

This clonotype was recorded many times. The rearrangement uses TRBV11-2 and TRBJ1-1; 10 bases match TRBD1. The germline gives CDR1 SGHAT, CDR2 FQNNGV. The CDR3 is 19 amino acids. J was trimmed by 3 bases and V by 3 bases; bases with no gene match: 16. DNA for the CDR3: TGTGCCAGCAGCTTCCTGGCGGGAGAGACAGGGGGCCCGTACACTGAAGCTTTCTTT. It encodes CASSFLAGETGGPYTEAFF.

This chain connects TRBV21-1 to TRBJ1-5. TRBV21-1 is an annotated pseudogene. CDR3 size: 15 residues. The CDR3 here is CASSKSVRFDQPQHF. DNA of the CDR3: TGTGCCAGCAGCAAATCGGTTCGGTTTGATCAGCCCCAGCATTTT.

The rearrangement uses TRBV20-1 and TRBJ2-1; no reliable D call. V lost 7 bases and J lost 6, with 13 bases in between. The CDR3 spans 12 residues. Germline CDR1 and CDR2: DFQATT and SNEGSKA (reference sequence). The DNA of the CDR3 is TGCAGTGTCGACGGGCCCTTCAATGAGCAGTTCTTC. Its protein is CSVDGPFNEQFF.

This clonotype has a count of ten or more. This sequence joins TRBV12-3 or TRBV12-4 and TRBJ1-5; a possible D gene is TRBD1 (5 bases). CDR3 length: 17 residues. Trimming took 6 bases from V and 2 from J, leaving 20 bases between them. The chain's CDR3 is CASSHSVGVGGNQPQHF. The CDR3 bases are TGTGCCAGCAGCCACTCTGTGGGGGTTGGGGGCAATCAGCCCCAGCATTTT.

The rearrangement uses TRBV12-3 or TRBV12-4 and TRBJ1-5, with a possible D match to TRBD1 (6 bases). The CDR3 has 12 amino acids. V lost 6 bases and J lost 5, with 8 bases in between. The CDR3 DNA reads as TGTGCCAGCAGGAAGGGGGATCAGCCCCAGCATTTT. This sequence encodes CASRKGDQPQHF.

The chain couples TRBV12-3 or TRBV12-4 to TRBJ1-5, with 10 bases matching TRBD1. The CDR3 spans 16 residues. Trimming cost V 5 bases and J 0 bases; bases outside gene matches: 4. The CDR3 nucleotides are TGTGCCAGCAGTCTCGGGACAGGGGTTAGCAATCAGCCCCAGCATTTT. Amino acids: CASSLGTGVSNQPQHF.

This sequence joins TRBV5-1 and TRBJ2-3; D gene uncertain. With 0 bases removed from V and 6 bases from J, the gap between germline ends came to 2 bases. This CDR3 is built from 11 residues. Germline V lookup: CDR1 SGHRS, CDR2 YFSETQ. CDR3 sequence: CASSLGDTQYF. As DNA, the CDR3 is TGCGCCAGCAGCTTGGGCGATACGCAGTATTTT.

CDR3 protein: CASSLGPGQKSSYNSPLHF. The CDR3 DNA reads TGCGCCAGCAGCTTGGGCCCCGGGCAGAAGAGCTCCTATAATTCACCCCTCCACTTT. The rearrangement joins TRBV5-1 to TRBJ1-6; D gene uncertain. CDR1 is SGHRS and CDR2 is YFSETQ in the germline V gene. V was trimmed by 0 bases and J by 0 bases, leaving 16 bases between them. CDR3 size: 19 residues. The variable domain in full, with the rest retrieved from reference TRBV5-1 and TRBJ1-6, is KAGVTQTPRYLIKTRGQQVTLSCSPISGHRSVSWYQQTPGQGLQFLFEYFSETQRNKGNFPGRFSGRQFSNSRSEMNVSTLELGDSALYLCASSLGPGQKSSYNSPLHFGNGTRLTVT.

The chain has TRBV13 and TRBJ2-5; 7 bases are shared with TRBD1. The CDR3 extends over 13 amino acids. The V and J ends lost 5 bases and 5 bases, in that order; junction bases with no gene match: 5. Germline CDR1 reads PRHDT; CDR2 reads FYEKMQ (reference sequence). As DNA, the CDR3 is TGTGCCAGCAGCCCCGACAGGGCTGAGACCCAGTACTTC. Its translation: CASSPDRAETQYF.

This clonotype was counted a few times. This chain links TRBV24-1 with TRBJ1-2; D is unclear. The CDR3 covers 11 residues. Trimming pared 9 bases from V and 8 bases from J, leaving 12 bases between. In germline, CDR1 is KGHDR, CDR2 SFDVKD. The CDR3 sequence: CATGGGNGYTF. In DNA form, the CDR3 reads TGTGCCACCGGAGGAGGAAACGGCTACACCTTC.

This clonotype was counted only a few times. The V gene is TRBV20-1, the J gene TRBJ1-2; 9 bases align to TRBD1. Germline V gives CDR1 DFQATT, CDR2 SNEGSKA (reference sequence). After removal of 3 bases from V and 0 bases from J, the junction contained 5 bases not matched to a gene. The CDR3 contains 15 residues. The CDR3 sequence: CSASPWTGANYGYTF. The DNA for the CDR3 is TGCAGTGCTAGCCCCTGGACAGGGGCTAACTATGGCTACACCTTC.

The CDR3 region has the DNA TGTGCCAGCAGTTACGGGGGGTGGGATAATTCACCCCTCCACTTT. This sequence encodes CASSYGGWDNSPLHF. The chain employs TRBV6-5 and TRBJ1-6; possible D gene TRBD1, 5 bases. Trimming stripped 2 bases from V and 5 bases from J, with 10 bases between. The CDR3 consists of 15 residues. The germline CDR1 and CDR2 sequences are MNHEY and SVGAGI.

The gene calls are TRBV6-5 and TRBJ2-7, with D perhaps matching TRBD2 (5 bases). Trimming took off 0 bases at V and 2 bases at J, with 8 bases between the two ends. In germline, CDR1 is MNHEY, CDR2 SVGAGI. The CDR3 has 14 amino acids. The CDR3 region has the DNA TGTGCCAGCAGTTACTCGAAACTAGCCTACGAGCAGTACTTC. Protein sequence: CASSYSKLAYEQYF.